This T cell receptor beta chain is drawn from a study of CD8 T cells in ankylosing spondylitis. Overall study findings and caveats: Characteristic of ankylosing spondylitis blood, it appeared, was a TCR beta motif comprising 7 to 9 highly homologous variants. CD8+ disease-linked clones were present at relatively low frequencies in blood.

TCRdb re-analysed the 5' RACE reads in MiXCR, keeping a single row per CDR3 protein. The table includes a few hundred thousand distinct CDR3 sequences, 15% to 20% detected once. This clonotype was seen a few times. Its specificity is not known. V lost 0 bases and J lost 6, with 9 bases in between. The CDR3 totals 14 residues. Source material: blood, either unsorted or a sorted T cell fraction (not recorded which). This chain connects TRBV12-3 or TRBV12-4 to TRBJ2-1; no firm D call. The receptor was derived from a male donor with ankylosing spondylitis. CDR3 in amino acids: CASSLAIRPNEQFF. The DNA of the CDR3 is TGTGCCAGCAGTTTAGCGATTAGGCCCAATGAGCAGTTCTTC.